This T cell receptor beta chain was recovered during a study of cytomegalovirus exposure and HLA in healthy donors. The PCR used 60 Vbeta and 13 Jbeta primers. Measured with immunoSEQ multiplex PCR; TCRdb has only the in-frame clones, and not every one. The table records around 210,000 clones, around 80% of them present only once. Germline V gene sequence: CDR1 SNHLY, CDR2 FYNNEI. V dropped 6 bases and J dropped 1; count of bases not matched to a gene: 5. This CDR3 spans 15 amino acids. The TCR was taken from a man aged 50-60 years in good health and CMV-seronegative. This chain connects TRBV2 to TRBJ2-2; 7 bases line up with TRBD1. Sequencing was carried out using PBMCs. CDR3 sequence reads: CASRGRQGNTGELFF. The DNA for the CDR3 is TGTGCCAGCAGGGGGAGACAGGGGAACACCGGGGAGCTGTTTTTT.